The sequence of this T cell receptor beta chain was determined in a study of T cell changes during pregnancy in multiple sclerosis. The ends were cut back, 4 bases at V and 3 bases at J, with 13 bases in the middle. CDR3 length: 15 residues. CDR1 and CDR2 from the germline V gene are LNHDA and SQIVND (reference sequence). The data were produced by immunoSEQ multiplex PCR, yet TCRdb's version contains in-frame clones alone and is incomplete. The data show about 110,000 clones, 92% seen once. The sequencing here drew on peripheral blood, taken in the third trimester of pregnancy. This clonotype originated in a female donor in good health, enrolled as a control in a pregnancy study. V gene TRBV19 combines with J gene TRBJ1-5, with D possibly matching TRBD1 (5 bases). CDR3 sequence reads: CASSKGRAHNQPQHF. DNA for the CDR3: TGTGCCAGTAGTAAAGGCAGGGCCCACAATCAGCCCCAGCATTTT.